Listed here are 15 T cell receptor beta chains from one sample, sequenced in a study of T cells in Graves' hyperthyroidism and ophthalmopathy. The investigators amplified TCR beta CDR3 regions from RNA transcripts. RT-PCR in the first round (using the HTBI primer set) targeted the TCR CDR3. Using its own MiXCR run on the multiplex PCR reads, TCRdb lists one record per CDR3 protein. The sample lists more than 600,000 distinct CDR3 sequences, about 17% occurring once. The sample was blood. These receptors came from a man between 18 and 35 years old with Graves' hyperthyroidism.

Ten or more counts support this clonotype. The chain recombines TRBV5-1 with TRBJ2-1; 8 positions match TRBD2. From germline, CDR1 is SGHRS and CDR2 YFSETQ. Trimming took 4 bases from V and 0 from J; bases not matched to a gene: 6. The length of the CDR3 is 16 residues. This chain's CDR3 is CASSHSGTSSYNEQFF. The CDR3 bases are TGCGCCAGCAGCCATAGCGGGACGAGCTCCTACAATGAGCAGTTCTTC.

This clonotype was found a few times. The chain joins TRBV4-2 to TRBJ2-7; perhaps TRBD2 as D (5 bases). Germline values: CDR1 LGHNA, CDR2 YNFKEQ. The germline V and J ends were trimmed by 0 bases and 5 bases, with 11 bases remaining between them. The CDR3 is 14 amino acids. CDR3 region: CASSQDKASHEQYF. DNA of the CDR3: TGTGCCAGCAGCCAAGATAAGGCTAGCCACGAGCAGTACTTC.

The chain has TRBV2 and TRBJ2-2; no definite D call. This CDR3 spans 9 amino acids. In germline, CDR1 is SNHLY, CDR2 FYNNEI. The V end lost 8 bases, the J end lost 7 bases, and 2 bases lay between the germline ends. Written as DNA, the CDR3 is TGTGCCAGCGGCGGGGAGCTGTTTTTT. Translation: CASGGELFF.

The chain carries TRBV11-2 and TRBJ1-3; D is undetermined. Germline V CDR1 and CDR2: SGHAT, FQNNGV. V was clipped by 3 bases and J by 3 bases, with 15 bases between them. The CDR3 has 16 residues. CDR3 bases: TGTGCCAGCAGCTTTCAGGATCTTCCTTTTGGAAACACCATATATTTT. Amino acids: CASSFQDLPFGNTIYF. The full variable domain, in which reference TRBV11-2 and TRBJ1-3 provide the parts outside the CDR3, is EAGVAQSPRYKIIEKRQSVAFWCNPISGHATLYWYQQILGQGPKLLIQFQNNGVVDDSQLPKDRFSAERLKGVDSTLKIQPAKLEDSAVYLCASSFQDLPFGNTIYFGEGSWLTVV.

The rearrangement uses TRBV7-2 and TRBJ2-1; weak D call: TRBD2 (5 bases). Germline values: CDR1 SGHTA, CDR2 FQGNSA. The CDR3 totals 15 residues. V lost 5 bases, J lost 2 bases, and 13 bases lay in between. CDR3 protein: CASSAPRTPYNEQFF. The DNA for the CDR3 is TGTGCCAGCAGCGCCCCGAGGACTCCCTACAATGAGCAGTTCTTC.

This clonotype was seen many times. V usage is TRBV28 and J usage is TRBJ2-5, with 15 bases fitting TRBD2. V gave up 3 bases and J gave up 4 bases; unmatched junction bases: 3. Germline values: CDR1 MDHEN, CDR2 SYDVKM. The CDR3 has 16 amino acids. CDR3: CASSLPGLAGGETQYF. CDR3 bases: TGTGCCAGCAGTTTGCCGGGACTAGCGGGAGGAGAGACCCAGTACTTC.

The table lists this clonotype with a few counts. The rearrangement uses TRBV3-1 and TRBJ1-1; D possibly corresponds to TRBD1 (5 bases). Germline lookup yields CDR1 LGHDT and CDR2 YNNKEL (reference sequence). The CDR3 length is 17 residues. V gave up 1 base and J gave up 1 base, with 16 bases separating them. CDR3 in amino acids: CASSQVIRREGNTEAFF. The CDR3 coding sequence is TGTGCCAGCAGCCAAGTGATTCGCAGGGAGGGGAACACTGAAGCTTTCTTT.

This clonotype was seen ten or more times. V is TRBV6-1 and J is TRBJ2-2; no clear D. The CDR3 is 15 amino acids. With 2 bases removed from V and 3 bases from J, the gap between germline ends came to 10 bases. Germline lookup yields CDR1 MNHNS and CDR2 SASEGT. CDR3 bases: TGTGCCAGCAGTGAACCGCCTAGTGACACCGGGGAGCTGTTTTTT. Translating gives CASSEPPSDTGELFF.

This clonotype showed up many times. The chain combines TRBV20-1 with TRBJ2-5; D call uncertain. This CDR3 has 13 residues. V was cut by 6 bases and J by 7 bases, with 18 bases left in between. Per the germline V gene, CDR1 is DFQATT and CDR2 is SNEGSKA (reference sequence). The CDR3 region is CSALDGPAATQYF. DNA for the CDR3: TGCAGTGCCCTGGACGGTCCGGCCGCGACCCAGTACTTC.

This clonotype was seen ten or more times. The chain is built from TRBV28 and TRBJ1-1, with 8 positions matching TRBD1. CDR3 length: 14 amino acids. After removal of 6 bases from V and 2 bases from J, the junction contained 5 bases not matched to a gene. CDR1 and CDR2 from the germline V gene are MDHEN and SYDVKM. The CDR3 loop reads CASSLDRDNTEAFF. CDR3 coding DNA: TGTGCCAGCAGCCTGGACAGGGATAACACTGAAGCTTTCTTT.

The rearrangement joins TRBV29-1 to TRBJ1-2, with D hard to call. The CDR3 sequence is 13 residues long. Trimming cost V 4 bases and J 2 bases, with 11 bases left between them. The germline gives CDR1 SQVTM, CDR2 ANQGSEA. CDR3 DNA sequence: TGCAGCGTTGTCCTTACCGCGAACTATGGCTACACCTTC. Its translation: CSVVLTANYGYTF.

The chain links TRBV7-8 to TRBJ1-3, with D possibly TRBD1 on 6 matching bases. From germline, CDR1 is SGHVS and CDR2 FQNEAQ. The CDR3 extends over 15 amino acids. Trimming cost V 5 bases and J 2 bases, with 13 bases left between them. The CDR3 nucleotides are TGTGCCAGCAGCACCCAAGGGGGTACTGGAAACACCATATATTTT. This encodes CASSTQGGTGNTIYF.

This clonotype was seen a handful of times. The rearrangement joins TRBV6-5 to TRBJ2-7, with a possible D match to TRBD2 (6 bases). The germline CDR1 and CDR2 sequences are MNHEY and SVGAGI. The CDR3 totals 17 residues. V was cut by 2 bases and J by 4 bases, with 21 bases left in between. CDR3: CASSYRLGGSGTYEQYF. In DNA, the CDR3 is TGTGCCAGCAGTTACCGCCTGGGGGGTAGCGGAACTTACGAGCAGTACTTC.

This clonotype showed up many times. The CDR3 loop is CASRPLGQGRYEQYF. In DNA form, the CDR3 reads TGTGCCAGCAGACCCTTAGGACAGGGGAGGTACGAGCAGTACTTC. The rearrangement joins TRBV2 to TRBJ2-7; TRBD1 matches 9 bases. CDR3 length: 15 amino acids. The V segment lost 6 bases and the J segment 4 bases; nucleotides outside the gene matches: 10. Germline V CDR1 and CDR2: SNHLY, FYNNEI.

This clonotype was detected many times. The V call is TRBV20-1, the J call TRBJ2-5, with 10 bases lining up with TRBD2. This CDR3 comprises 13 residues. With 4 bases clipped from V and 4 bases from J, the junction kept 3 bases outside the gene matches. The germline gives CDR1 DFQATT, CDR2 SNEGSKA (reference sequence). CDR3 sequence: CSAIAGGRETQYF. As DNA, the CDR3 is TGCAGTGCTATAGCGGGAGGAAGAGAGACCCAGTACTTC.